The subject of this entry is one T cell receptor (beta chain). The antigen remains undetermined. This sample was included in a study of early T cells in non-severe SARS-CoV-2 infection. Study-wide context: With bulk RNA from unsorted whole blood as input, sequencing yielded unpaired chains. Notes on the study in general: Clonotype matching in VDJdb favored anti-spike CD8 responses and did not capture private and CD4 specificities.

Trimming at V came to 5 bases and at J to 3 bases, leaving 8 bases not matched to a gene. Germline V gene lookup returns CDR1 SGHRS and CDR2 YFSETQ. The CDR3 contains 16 residues. Researchers tagged individual cDNA molecules with unique molecular identifiers. TCRdb re-analysed the 5' RACE reads in MiXCR, keeping a single row per CDR3 protein. The repertoire holds around 39,000 distinct CDR3 sequences, 5% to 6% seen once, with roughly 6.3% in the top ten. The starting material was whole blood, obtained at baseline. The V call is TRBV5-1, the J call TRBJ2-7; 13 bases map to TRBD2. This TCR was recovered from an adult who was a healthcare worker with PCR-confirmed SARS-CoV-2 infection or an uninfected control (not recorded which). The CDR3 DNA reads as TGCGCCAGCAGACTCACTAGCGGGAGGGCCAACTACGAGCAGTACTTC. Its translation: CASRLTSGRANYEQYF.